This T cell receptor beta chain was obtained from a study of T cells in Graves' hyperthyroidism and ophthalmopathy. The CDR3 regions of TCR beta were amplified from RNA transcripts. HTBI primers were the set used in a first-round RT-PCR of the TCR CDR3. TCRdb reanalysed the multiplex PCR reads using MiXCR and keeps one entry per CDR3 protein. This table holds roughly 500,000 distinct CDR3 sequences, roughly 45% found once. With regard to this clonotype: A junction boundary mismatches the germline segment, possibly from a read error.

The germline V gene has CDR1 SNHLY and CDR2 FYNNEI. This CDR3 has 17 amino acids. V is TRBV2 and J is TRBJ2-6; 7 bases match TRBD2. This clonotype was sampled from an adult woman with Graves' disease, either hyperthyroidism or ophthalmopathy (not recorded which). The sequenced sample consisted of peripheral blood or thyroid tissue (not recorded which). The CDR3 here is CDSKVRRGGSGANVLTF. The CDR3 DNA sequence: TGTGACAGCAAGGTCCGGCGCGGGGGCTCTGGGGCCAACGTCCTGACTTTC.